This T cell receptor (beta chain) was recovered during a study of patients and donors after allogeneic stem cell transplantation (dated by TCRdb to 2019 to 2021). This clonotype has a handful of counts. The clone's antigen remains unknown. Per-nucleotide qualities are absent, and no much larger clonotype sits a single base away. The method was RT-PCR. TCRdb names NextSeq 550 as the instrument used. TCRdb applied fastp at Q25 and MiXCR to the public reads, then kept only in-frame beta chains. Every distinct CDR3 protein forms one entry, paired with its most common genes and DNA. The sample has roughly 940,000 distinct CDR3 sequences on record, more than 15% of them singletons. The top ten hold 5.5% to 6.5% of the sample. The source of this sequence is a human donor who was either an allogeneic HSCT recipient or a stem cell or donor lymphocyte infusion donor (not recorded which). It is not recorded whose cells these are; they may come from a transplant donor. Sequencing was performed on blood, either unsorted or a sorted T cell fraction (not recorded which).

The CDR3: CASSYRDTGRNEQFF. The DNA sequence is TGTGCCAGCAGTTACCGGGACACTGGGCGCAATGAGCAGTTCTTC. The rearranged segments are TRBV6-5 and TRBJ2-1, and the D gene may be TRBD1, 6 bases matching. As encoded in the germline V gene, CDR1 is MNHEY while CDR2 is SVGAGI. There are 15 amino acids in the CDR3, from cysteine to phenylalanine inclusive. Only the CDR3 part of the read is kept: 45 bases, read in frame from the first base. Trimming takes 2 bases from V and 6 bases from J, and the germline ends sit 14 bases apart.